The 19 T cell receptor beta chains reported below all come from one sample, sequenced in a study of patients and donors after allogeneic stem cell transplantation. In TCRdb, the RT-PCR reads were re-called with MiXCR into one record per CDR3 protein. The sample carries 400,000 to 500,000 distinct CDR3 sequences, around 16% recorded once. The sequencing input was blood, either unsorted or a sorted T cell fraction (not recorded which). These TCRs come from a human donor who was either an allogeneic HSCT recipient or a stem cell or donor lymphocyte infusion donor (not recorded which). It is not recorded whose cells these are; they may come from a transplant donor.

This clonotype has at least ten counts. In nucleotides, the CDR3 is TGTGCCAGCAGTTTGACTAGCGGGGGGATGGATGAGCAGTTCTTC. It encodes CASSLTSGGMDEQFF. The chain uses TRBV12-3 or TRBV12-4 and TRBJ2-1; TRBD2 matches 13 bases. The CDR3 has 15 amino acids. The V and J ends lost 3 bases and 8 bases, in that order; junction bases with no gene match: 4.

The chain recombines TRBV12-3 or TRBV12-4 with TRBJ1-1; D is possibly TRBD1 (5 bases). The CDR3 runs 15 residues. Trimming removed 3 bases from V and 5 bases from J, with 16 bases in between. The CDR3 sequence: CASSFNQGLGTEAFF. DNA for the CDR3: TGTGCCAGCAGTTTTAATCAGGGCTTGGGGACTGAAGCTTTCTTT.

This chain joins TRBV20-1 and TRBJ1-2; D possibly corresponds to TRBD1 (5 bases). This CDR3 spans 14 amino acids. CDR1 and CDR2 from the germline V gene are DFQATT and SNEGSKA (reference sequence). Deletions cut 5 bases from V and 5 bases from J, with 18 bases between. The CDR3 loop is CSAHRAPKGYGYTF. Written as DNA, the CDR3 is TGCAGTGCTCACCGGGCCCCCAAGGGGTATGGCTACACCTTC.

This clonotype has a handful of counts. The J gene is TRBJ1-2, the V gene TRBV7-9; D is unresolved. Per the germline V gene, CDR1 is SEHNR and CDR2 is FQNEAQ (reference sequence). This CDR3 has 15 residues. With 4 bases removed from V and 4 bases from J, the gap between germline ends came to 16 bases. CDR3 in amino acids: CASSSDGSSGYGYTF. As DNA, the CDR3 is TGTGCCAGCAGCTCGGACGGGAGTTCAGGCTATGGCTACACCTTC.

In its sample, this clonotype was seen a few times. J is TRBJ1-1 and V is TRBV29-1; D gene ambiguous. This CDR3 has 12 residues. CDR1 and CDR2 from the germline V gene are SQVTM and ANQGSEA. The V and J ends lost 5 bases and 1 base respectively, with 8 bases between them. The CDR3 here is CSVSWGNTEAFF. The CDR3 DNA sequence: TGCAGCGTTTCGTGGGGGAACACTGAAGCTTTCTTT.

This clonotype came up many times. The V and J genes are TRBV5-1 and TRBJ1-4; D gene unclear. Germline values: CDR1 SGHRS, CDR2 YFSETQ. This CDR3 comprises 12 residues. The V gene lost 2 bases and the J gene lost 12 bases, with 11 bases spanning the gap. The CDR3 loop reads CASSFPGPELFF. For the CDR3, the DNA is TGCGCCAGCAGCTTCCCCGGGCCGGAACTGTTTTTT. Full variable domain (missing parts from reference TRBV5-1 and TRBJ1-4): KAGVTQTPRYLIKTRGQQVTLSCSPISGHRSVSWYQQTPGQGLQFLFEYFSETQRNKGNFPGRFSGRQFSNSRSEMNVSTLELGDSALYLCASSFPGPELFFGSGTQLSVL.

In regard to this clonotype: One base away lies a much larger clone, so this may be a sequencing read error. This chain links TRBV7-2 with TRBJ1-2; 7 nucleotides agree with TRBD1. The J segment lost 2 bases and the V segment lost 7 bases, leaving 7 bases of the junction unmatched. This CDR3 contains 14 residues. CDR1 is SGHTA and CDR2 is FQGNSA in the germline V gene. The CDR3 here is CASNPGQRNYGYTF. The CDR3 nucleotides are TGTGCCAGCAACCCGGGACAGAGGAACTATGGCTACACCTTC.

This clonotype has more than one count but fewer than ten. This chain links TRBV20-1 with TRBJ1-1, with D possibly being TRBD1 (6 bases). Trimming removed 4 bases from V and 4 bases from J, with 19 bases in between. This CDR3 has 15 amino acids. Germline CDR1 and CDR2: DFQATT and SNEGSKA (reference sequence). The CDR3 loop is CSATPGGAGFTEAFF. Here the CDR3 DNA reads TGCAGTGCTACCCCCGGGGGGGCGGGATTCACTGAAGCTTTCTTT.

The rearrangement joins TRBV2 to TRBJ1-1; D not resolved. The germline gives CDR1 SNHLY, CDR2 FYNNEI. The V and J ends lost 2 bases and 9 bases respectively, with 10 bases between them. CDR3 length: 12 residues. CDR3 protein: CASSETVFKAFF. In DNA, the CDR3 is TGTGCCAGCAGTGAAACGGTTTTTAAAGCTTTCTTT.

The J gene is TRBJ1-3, the V gene TRBV3-1; D uncertain. In germline, CDR1 is LGHDT, CDR2 YNNKEL (reference sequence). The CDR3 consists of 16 residues. The V end lost 4 bases, the J end lost 0 bases, and 13 bases lay between the germline ends. The CDR3 reads CASSLLRHDSGNTIYF. CDR3 bases: TGTGCCAGCAGCCTTCTTCGACATGACTCTGGAAACACCATATATTTT.

This clonotype was counted ten times or more. The gene calls are TRBV3-1 and TRBJ1-1; D is ambiguous. This CDR3 region has 14 residues. Germline values: CDR1 LGHDT, CDR2 YNNKEL (reference sequence). V was pared by 4 bases and J by 1 base, with 10 bases between. The CDR3 DNA sequence: TGTGCCAGCAGCCCCCGGACGGGGAACACTGAAGCTTTCTTT. Translating gives CASSPRTGNTEAFF.

This clonotype was seen more than once but under ten times. The gene calls are TRBV12-3 or TRBV12-4 and TRBJ2-1; 14 bases map to TRBD2. V was pared by 4 bases and J by 4 bases, with 9 bases of the junction left unmatched. The CDR3 is 18 amino acids. CDR3 sequence reads: CASSSGLAGGSVYNEQFF. CDR3 nucleotides: TGTGCCAGCAGTTCCGGACTAGCGGGAGGCTCCGTTTACAATGAGCAGTTCTTC.

This clonotype was seen more than once but under ten times. J is TRBJ2-5 and V is TRBV6-5; the match to TRBD1 covers 7 bases. The CDR3 contains 19 residues. CDR1 and CDR2 from the germline V gene are MNHEY and SVGAGI. The V and J ends lost 2 bases and 2 bases, in that order; junction bases with no gene match: 17. Here the CDR3 DNA reads TGTGCCAGCAGTTACACAACACCAACACCCGGGACAGAACAAGAGACCCAGTACTTC. Translation gives CASSYTTPTPGTEQETQYF.

This chain links TRBV6-5 with TRBJ2-5, with D perhaps matching TRBD2 (6 bases). The CDR3 runs to 15 residues. V was pared by 0 bases and J by 5 bases, with 13 bases between. Germline CDR1 and CDR2: MNHEY and SVGAGI. The CDR3 DNA follows: TGTGCCAGCAGTTACTCGAGGAGGGGCGCGGAGACCCAGTACTTC. This sequence encodes CASSYSRRGAETQYF.

This rearrangement joins TRBV9 to TRBJ2-1, with TRBD2 matching 11 bases. The germline V gene has CDR1 SGDLS and CDR2 YYNGEE. The CDR3 consists of 18 residues. V gave up 4 bases and J gave up 4 bases; unmatched junction bases: 13. The CDR3 sequence: CASSLRTSGLGGYNEQFF. The CDR3 nucleotides are TGTGCCAGCAGCTTACGGACTAGCGGGCTCGGCGGGTACAATGAGCAGTTCTTC.

This clonotype was found a few times. This chain joins TRBV9 and TRBJ2-3; 8 bases line up with TRBD1. V was pared by 0 bases and J by 3 bases, with 3 bases of the junction left unmatched. This CDR3 is built from 15 residues. In germline, CDR1 is SGDLS, CDR2 YYNGEE. The CDR3 is CASSVVGTGTDTQYF. DNA of the CDR3: TGTGCCAGCAGCGTAGTAGGGACAGGTACAGATACGCAGTATTTT. Filled out from reference TRBV9 and TRBJ2-3, the complete variable domain reads DSGVTQTPKHLITATGQRVTLRCSPRSGDLSVYWYQQSLDQGLQFLIQYYNGEERAKGNILERFSAQQFPDLHSELNLSSLELGDSALYFCASSVVGTGTDTQYFGPGTRLTVL.

This clonotype was observed a few times. The J gene is TRBJ2-7, the V gene TRBV3-1; D may be TRBD2 (5 bases). Trimming took 1 base from V and 3 from J, leaving 13 bases between them. The CDR3 runs 15 residues. CDR1 and CDR2 (germline): LGHDT, YNNKEL (reference sequence). CDR3 loop: CASSQGSGMNYEQYF. The CDR3 DNA reads as TGTGCCAGCAGCCAAGGGAGCGGCATGAACTACGAGCAGTACTTC.

This clonotype turned up a few times. This chain connects TRBV4-1 to TRBJ2-2; tentatively, D is TRBD2 (6 bases). V lost 1 base and J 5 bases, leaving 14 bases between the germline ends. CDR1 MGHRA and CDR2 YSYEKL come from the germline V gene. The CDR3 runs 16 residues. CDR3 sequence: CASSQVKGGGTGELFF. CDR3 sequence (DNA): TGCGCCAGCAGCCAAGTGAAGGGAGGAGGGACCGGGGAGCTGTTTTTT.

This clonotype has just a few counts. CDR3: CASSFRDRATDTQYF. CDR3 DNA sequence: TGTGCCAGCAGCTTTAGGGACAGGGCGACAGATACGCAGTATTTT. J is TRBJ2-3 and V is TRBV7-2; TRBD1 agrees at 9 bases. The CDR3 extends over 15 amino acids. Per germline, CDR1 SGHTA and CDR2 FQGNSA. V was pared by 3 bases and J by 3 bases, with 4 bases of the junction left unmatched.